This record looks at one TCR beta chain sequence and its context. The antigen is undetermined. Vbeta (60) and Jbeta (13) primers were used in the PCR. Original handling: It was a later analysis that counted about 80 million unique TCR beta chains, of which roughly 11 million were shared. Using immunoSEQ multiplex PCR, the repertoire was profiled, and TCRdb retains in-frame clones only, with some absent. The D gene and trimming were derived from the DNA, and the V and J assignments and clone size from that table. The repertoire holds about 160,000 clones, with 82% as singletons. This specimen belongs to a study of cytomegalovirus exposure and HLA in healthy donors. Germline values: CDR1 SGHNT, CDR2 YENEEA. The CDR3 runs 15 residues. V trimming: 3 bases; J trimming: 7 bases; junction bases outside the gene matches: 7. General study points: Most of the TCR beta V segments (in an earlier analysis) were productive either about 87% or about 30% of the time. Reports indicate that TCR beta sequences accurately predicted the HLA-A and HLA-B alleles of most subjects.

The V and J genes are TRBV11-3 and TRBJ2-2; 8 bases fit TRBD2. The sequence was collected from a girl aged 10 to 17 in good health and CMV-seropositive. The sample consisted of PBMCs. The CDR3 region is CASSFRGGRNGELFF. The CDR3 coding sequence is TGTGCCAGCAGCTTTCGGGGGGGCCGGAACGGGGAGCTGTTTTTT.